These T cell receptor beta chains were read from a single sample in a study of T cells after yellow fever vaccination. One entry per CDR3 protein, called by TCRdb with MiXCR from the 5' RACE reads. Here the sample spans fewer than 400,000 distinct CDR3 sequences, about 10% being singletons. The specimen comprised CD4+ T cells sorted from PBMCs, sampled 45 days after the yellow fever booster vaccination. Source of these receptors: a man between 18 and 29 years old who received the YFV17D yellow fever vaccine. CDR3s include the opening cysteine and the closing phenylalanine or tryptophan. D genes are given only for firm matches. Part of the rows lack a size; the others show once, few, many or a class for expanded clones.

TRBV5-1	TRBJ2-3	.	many	CASSSDSYTDTQYF	TGCGCCAGCAGCTCGGACTCGTACACAGATACGCAGTATTTT
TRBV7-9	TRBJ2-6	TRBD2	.	CASSLVRTSGAYSGANVLTF	TGTGCCAGCAGCTTAGTAAGGACTAGCGGGGCTTACTCTGGGGCCAACGTCCTGACTTTC
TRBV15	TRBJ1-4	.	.	CATSRAVTNEKLFF	TGTGCCACCAGCAGAGCCGTAACTAATGAAAAACTGTTTTTT
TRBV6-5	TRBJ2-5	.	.	CASSYSTLIGQETQYF	TGTGCCAGCAGTTACTCGACATTAATAGGGCAAGAGACCCAGTACTTC
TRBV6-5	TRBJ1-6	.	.	CASSYSGHSPLHF	TGTGCCAGCAGTTACTCGGGGCATTCACCCCTCCACTTT
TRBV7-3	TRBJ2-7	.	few	CASSPGPQYYEQYF	TGTGCCAGCAGCCCCGGGCCTCAATACTACGAGCAGTACTTC
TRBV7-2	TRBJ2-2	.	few	CASSSDGDAGELFF	TGTGCCAGCAGCTCGGACGGAGACGCCGGGGAGCTGTTTTTT
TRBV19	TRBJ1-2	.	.	CASIRGQGNGYGYTF	TGTGCCAGTATAAGGGGTCAGGGGAACGGCTATGGCTACACCTTC
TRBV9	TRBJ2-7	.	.	CASSADGFSEQYF	TGTGCCAGCAGCGCGGACGGTTTCTCCGAGCAGTACTTC
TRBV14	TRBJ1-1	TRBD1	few	CASSQWDRRNTEAFF	TGTGCCAGCAGCCAATGGGACAGGAGGAACACTGAAGCTTTCTTT
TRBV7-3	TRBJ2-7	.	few	CASSQDHTREQYF	TGTGCCAGCAGCCAAGACCACACTAGGGAGCAGTACTTC
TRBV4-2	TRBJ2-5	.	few	CASSHSQDKRRETQYF	TGTGCCAGCAGCCACTCACAGGATAAGCGTAGGGAGACCCAGTACTTC
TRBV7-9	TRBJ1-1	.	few	CASSLMGIMNTEAFF	TGTGCCAGCAGCTTAATGGGTATCATGAACACTGAAGCTTTCTTT
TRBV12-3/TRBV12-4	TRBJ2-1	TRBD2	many	CAIKRDYGNEQFF	TGTGCCATCAAGCGGGACTATGGGAATGAGCAGTTCTTC
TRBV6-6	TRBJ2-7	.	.	CATVEDRSAGEQYF	TGTGCCACCGTCGAGGACCGATCCGCCGGCGAGCAGTACTTC
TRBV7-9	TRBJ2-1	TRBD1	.	CASSSQGAIEQFF	TGTGCCAGCAGCTCACAGGGGGCTATCGAGCAGTTCTTC
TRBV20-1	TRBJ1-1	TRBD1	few	CSARGQAAEAFF	TGCAGTGCTAGGGGACAGGCCGCGGAAGCTTTCTTT
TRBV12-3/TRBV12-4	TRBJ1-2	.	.	CASSPRGPMIYGYTF	TGTGCCAGCAGTCCCCGGGGCCCCATGATCTATGGCTACACCTTC
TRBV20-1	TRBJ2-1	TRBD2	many	CSAPWTSGYNEQFF	TGCAGTGCCCCGTGGACTAGCGGCTACAATGAGCAGTTCTTC
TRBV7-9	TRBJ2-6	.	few	CASSPLGGGQLSGANVLTF	TGTGCCAGCAGCCCCCTGGGGGGCGGCCAGCTCTCTGGGGCCAACGTCCTGACTTTC
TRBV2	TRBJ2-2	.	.	CASSVDRPYAGELFF	TGTGCCAGCAGCGTAGACAGGCCCTACGCCGGGGAGCTGTTTTTT
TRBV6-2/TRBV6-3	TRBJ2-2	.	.	CASSYFLRGTGELFF	TGTGCCAGCAGTTACTTCCTCAGGGGCACCGGGGAGCTGTTTTTT
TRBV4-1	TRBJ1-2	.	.	CASSQGWGSSYGYTF	TGCGCCAGCAGCCAAGGTTGGGGGAGCAGCTATGGCTACACCTTC
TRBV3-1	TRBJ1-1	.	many	CASSQGHMNTEAFF	TGTGCCAGCAGCCAGGGACACATGAACACTGAAGCTTTCTTT
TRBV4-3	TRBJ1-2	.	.	CASSQEGIRGYTF	TGCGCCAGCAGCCAAGAGGGGATCCGGGGCTACACCTTC
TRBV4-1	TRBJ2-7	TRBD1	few	CASSQQPGQAYEQYF	TGCGCCAGCAGCCAACAACCGGGACAGGCCTACGAGCAGTACTTC
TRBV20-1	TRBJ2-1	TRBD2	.	CSARTAGGKNEQFF	TGCAGTGCTAGGACTGCGGGGGGCAAGAATGAGCAGTTCTTC
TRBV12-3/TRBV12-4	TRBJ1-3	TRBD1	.	CASRSTRWPTGDRNTIYF	TGTGCCAGCAGATCCACCCGGTGGCCGACAGGGGACCGAAACACCATATATTTT
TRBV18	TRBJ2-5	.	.	CASSPSVQETQYF	TGTGCCAGCTCACCTTCAGTACAAGAGACCCAGTACTTC
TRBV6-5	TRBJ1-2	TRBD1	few	CASSRGQGWYGYTF	TGTGCCAGCAGTAGAGGACAGGGATGGTATGGCTACACCTTC
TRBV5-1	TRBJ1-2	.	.	CASSLVGARGYTF	TGCGCCAGCAGCTTGGTAGGGGCGCGAGGCTACACCTTC
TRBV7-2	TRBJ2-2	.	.	CASSLSPSVLTGELFF	TGTGCCAGCAGCTTAAGTCCTAGCGTTCTCACCGGGGAGCTGTTTTTT
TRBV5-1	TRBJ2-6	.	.	CASSLEAGFSSGANVLTF	TGCGCCAGCAGCTTGGAGGCAGGGTTCTCCTCTGGGGCCAACGTCCTGACTTTC
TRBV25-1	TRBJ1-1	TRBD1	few	CASSEWTGMDTEAFF	TGTGCCAGCAGTGAATGGACAGGGATGGACACTGAAGCTTTCTTT
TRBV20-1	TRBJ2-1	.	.	CSKKRYNEQFF	TGCAGCAAAAAAAGATACAATGAGCAGTTCTTC
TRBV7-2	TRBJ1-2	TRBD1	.	CASSLIGTAVGYGYTF	TGTGCCAGCAGCTTAATCGGGACAGCCGTAGGGTATGGCTACACCTTC
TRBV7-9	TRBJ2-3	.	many	CASSLRTPPADTQYF	TGTGCCAGCAGCCTCCGGACACCGCCCGCAGATACGCAGTATTTT
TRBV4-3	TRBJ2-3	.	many	CASSQRGTDTQYF	TGCGCCAGCAGCCAAAGAGGGACAGATACGCAGTATTTT
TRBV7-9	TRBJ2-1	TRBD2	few	CASSARPGLAINEQFF	TGTGCCAGCAGCGCACGCCCGGGACTAGCCATTAATGAGCAGTTCTTC
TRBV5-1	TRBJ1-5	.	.	CASSLAPGINQPQHF	TGCGCCAGCAGCTTGGCGCCAGGGATCAATCAGCCCCAGCATTTT
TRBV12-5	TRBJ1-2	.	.	CASGLDNRYYGYTF	TGTGCTAGTGGTTTGGACAACAGGTACTATGGCTACACCTTC
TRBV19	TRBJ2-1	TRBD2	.	CASSIREGRPYNEQFF	TGTGCCAGTAGTATACGGGAGGGGCGACCCTACAATGAGCAGTTCTTC
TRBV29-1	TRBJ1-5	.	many	CSVVPASNQPQHF	TGCAGCGTTGTACCTGCGAGCAATCAGCCCCAGCATTTT
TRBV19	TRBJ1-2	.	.	CATTGGYGYTF	TGTGCCACAACGGGAGGCTATGGCTACACCTTC
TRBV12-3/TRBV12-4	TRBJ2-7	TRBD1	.	CASSKPGQHYEQYF	TGTGCCAGCAGTAAACCGGGACAGCACTACGAGCAGTACTTC
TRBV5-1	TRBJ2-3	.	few	CASSLGAGDPTDTQYF	TGCGCCAGCAGCTTGGGTGCAGGGGACCCCACAGATACGCAGTATTTT
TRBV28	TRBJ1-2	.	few	CASSGGLGLYGYTF	TGTGCCAGCAGTGGGGGGTTGGGCCTATATGGCTACACCTTC
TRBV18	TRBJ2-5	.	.	CASSPGNTVQETQYF	TGTGCCAGCTCACCCGGGAACACGGTGCAAGAGACCCAGTACTTC
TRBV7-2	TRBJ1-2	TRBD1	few	CASSLAGTTGTYGYTF	TGTGCCAGCAGCTTAGCCGGGACGACAGGGACCTATGGCTACACCTTC
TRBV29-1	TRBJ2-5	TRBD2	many	CSVAGIAGGTSETQYF	TGCAGCGTCGCTGGAATAGCGGGGGGCACTTCGGAGACCCAGTACTTC